What follows are 19 T cell receptor beta chains derived from one specimen sequenced in a study of T cell responses to AZD1222 COVID-19 vaccine. Data came from immunoSEQ multiplex PCR; TCRdb stores just in-frame clones and leaves some out. Of roughly 70,000 clones detected, more than 70% appear once; the ten largest clones hold 4.8%. Sequenced here: peripheral blood, sampled 28 days after the second dose of the MenACWY control vaccine. These receptors came from an adult who received the MenACWY meningococcal vaccine as a control.

This chain joins TRBV5-8 and TRBJ2-7, with no clear D. V gave up 0 bases and J gave up 3 bases, with 13 bases separating them. The germline V gene encodes CDR1 SGHTS and CDR2 YDEGEE. The CDR3 contains 15 residues. CDR3 sequence: CASSLEVGLGYEQYF. CDR3 DNA sequence: TGTGCCAGCAGCTTGGAGGTAGGGTTAGGCTACGAGCAGTACTTC. Full variable domain (outside the CDR3, taken from reference TRBV5-8 and TRBJ2-7): EAGVTQSPTHLIKTRGQQATLRCSPISGHTSVYWYQQALGLGLQFLLWYDEGEERNRGNFPPRFSGRQFPNYSSELNVNALELEDSALYLCASSLEVGLGYEQYFGPGTRLTVT.

The rearrangement links TRBV28 to TRBJ2-5; no reliable D call. The CDR3 loop spans 16 amino acids. Trimming removed 7 bases from V and 5 bases from J, with 23 bases in between. Germline CDR1 MDHEN, CDR2 SYDVKM. CDR3 amino acids: CASKSGGDLLGETQYF. CDR3 nucleotides: TGTGCCAGCAAGTCGGGTGGGGATCTGTTGGGGGAGACCCAGTACTTC.

Of note for this clone: A read error may account for a junction end that differs from germline. The J gene is TRBJ1-2, the V gene TRBV10-1; D possibly corresponds to TRBD1 (6 bases). The germline V gene has CDR1 WNHNN and CDR2 SYGVQD (reference sequence). There are 13 residues in the CDR3. In DNA form, the CDR3 reads TGCGCCAGCAGTGAGTCGACGGGGGCTGCTCCCTACTTC. As protein: CASSESTGAAPYF.

The chain uses TRBV28 and TRBJ2-4, with TRBD1 matching 7 bases. The CDR3 is made up of 15 amino acids. CDR1 is MDHEN, CDR2 SYDVKM, per germline. The ends lost 8 bases at V and 0 bases at J; junction bases unmatched: 7. CDR3 amino acids: CASEETGLAKNIQYF. DNA for the CDR3: TGTGCCAGCGAGGAGACAGGGCTAGCCAAAAACATTCAGTACTTC.

V and J are TRBV4-1 and TRBJ2-5; D is possibly TRBD1 or TRBD2 (5 bases each). Between the trimmed V and J ends, which lost 1 base and 7 bases, there was a span of 13 bases. Germline lookup yields CDR1 MGHRA and CDR2 YSYEKL. The CDR3 spans 14 residues. Written as DNA, the CDR3 is TGCGCCAGCAGCCAAGTCGGCGGGCAGGGGACCCAGTACTTC. This translates into CASSQVGGQGTQYF.

J is TRBJ2-7 and V is TRBV6-5; D is possibly TRBD1 (5 bases). Germline values: CDR1 MNHEY, CDR2 SVGAGI. V gave up 6 bases and J gave up 2 bases, with 11 bases separating them. The CDR3 is 13 residues long. The CDR3 DNA follows: TGTGCCAGCAGAGGGGATCCCCCCTACGAGCAGTACTTC. The encoded protein is CASRGDPPYEQYF.

This clone was observed once. The CDR3 nucleotides are TGTGCCAGTAGTACGGGACTAGCGGGGGGCAAAGAATACAATGAGCAGTTCTTC. Protein product: CASSTGLAGGKEYNEQFF. V usage is TRBV19 and J usage is TRBJ2-1; 15 positions agree with TRBD2. CDR1 and CDR2 (germline): LNHDA, SQIVND (reference sequence). V shed 4 bases and J 4 bases; nucleotides not matched to a gene: 8. The CDR3 has 18 residues. Together with reference TRBV19 and TRBJ2-1, the CDR3 gives the full variable domain: DGGITQSPKYLFRKEGQNVTLSCEQNLNHDAMYWYRQDPGQGLRLIYYSQIVNDFQKGDIAEGYSVSREKKESFPLTVTSAQKNPTAFYLCASSTGLAGGKEYNEQFFGPGTRLTVL.

The V and J genes are TRBV28 and TRBJ1-5; possibly TRBD1 for D (6 bases). CDR3 length equals 14 residues. V was cut by 7 bases and J by 3 bases, with 13 bases left in between. The germline CDR1 and CDR2 sequences are MDHEN and SYDVKM. In nucleotides, the CDR3 is TGTGCCAGCAACGGCGACAGGTTCAATCAGCCCCAGCATTTT. This sequence encodes CASNGDRFNQPQHF.

V is TRBV28 and J is TRBJ1-3; no clear D. V was pared by 1 base and J by 3 bases, with 4 bases between. This CDR3 spans 13 amino acids. Looked up from germline, CDR1 is MDHEN and CDR2 is SYDVKM. The CDR3 here is CASSLSIGNTIYF. CDR3 coding DNA: TGTGCCAGCAGTTTATCTATTGGAAACACCATATATTTT.

The chain couples TRBV29-1 to TRBJ1-2; weak D call: TRBD1 (6 bases). This CDR3 region has 13 residues. The germline V gene has CDR1 SQVTM and CDR2 ANQGSEA. Trimming took off 4 bases at V and 4 bases at J, with 13 bases between the two ends. This CDR3 reads CSVASQGSYGYTF. The CDR3 DNA is TGCAGCGTTGCCTCACAGGGTTCCTATGGCTACACCTTC.

The J gene is TRBJ2-1, the V gene TRBV12-5, with TRBD1 identical over 9 bases. The CDR3 sequence is 14 residues long. With V trimmed by 6 bases and J by 7 bases, 7 bases remained unmatched. Germline CDR1 is LGHNT and CDR2 is FRNRAP. The CDR3 region is CASGSPGTGNEQFF. DNA for the CDR3: TGTGCTAGTGGAAGTCCCGGGACAGGGAATGAGCAGTTCTTC.

The genes are TRBV5-5 and TRBJ2-5, with TRBD1 as a possible D gene (5 bases). Trimming cost V 0 bases and J 4 bases, with 13 bases left between them. This CDR3 comprises 15 residues. Germline values: CDR1 SGHKS, CDR2 YYEKEE (reference sequence). The CDR3 sequence is CASSLVRVVRETQYF. CDR3 bases: TGTGCCAGCAGCTTGGTCAGGGTGGTTCGAGAGACCCAGTACTTC.

The genes are TRBV7-9 and TRBJ2-7; either TRBD1 or TRBD2 may supply D (5 bases each). The germline gives CDR1 SEHNR, CDR2 FQNEAQ (reference sequence). This CDR3 comprises 13 residues. The V end was cut by 4 bases, the J end by 3 bases, with 10 bases between. The CDR3 bases are TGTGCCAGCAGCTCGGGACGGATCTACGAGCAGTACTTC. It yields the protein CASSSGRIYEQYF.

The chain joins TRBV29-1 to TRBJ1-1, with a weak D call TRBD1 (5 bases). V gave up 4 bases and J gave up 7 bases, with 10 bases separating them. Germline lookup yields CDR1 SQVTM and CDR2 ANQGSEA. The length of the CDR3 is 11 residues. The chain's CDR3 is CSVGGVGEAFF. CDR3 DNA sequence: TGCAGCGTTGGGGGGGTAGGTGAAGCTTTCTTT.

The chain uses TRBV9 and TRBJ2-5, with 12 positions matching TRBD1. Unmatched junction bases numbered 4, after V lost 2 bases and J lost 2 bases. CDR1 is SGDLS and CDR2 is YYNGEE in the germline V gene. This CDR3 spans 16 amino acids. DNA for the CDR3: TGTGCCAGCAGCGTGAGGGGACAGGGGGCACAAGAGACCCAGTACTTC. Amino acids: CASSVRGQGAQETQYF.

The chain combines TRBV9 with TRBJ1-2, with D possibly being TRBD1 (6 bases). Trimming removed 4 bases from V and 2 bases from J, with 15 bases in between. CDR1 and CDR2 (germline): SGDLS, YYNGEE. The CDR3 contains 15 residues. This CDR3 reads CASSNRRGGNYGYTF. The CDR3 nucleotides are TGTGCCAGCAGCAACCGTAGGGGGGGGAACTATGGCTACACCTTC.

This chain uses TRBV6-5 with TRBJ2-3, with TRBD1 identical over 10 bases. The germline V gene encodes CDR1 MNHEY and CDR2 SVGAGI. This CDR3 spans 14 amino acids. The trim removed 5 bases at V and 11 bases at J, leaving 10 bases unmatched. This chain's CDR3 is CASSLGQGGKGQYF. The CDR3 coding sequence is TGTGCCAGCAGTCTCGGACAGGGGGGAAAGGGGCAGTATTTT.

CDR3 in amino acids: CASSLTGNSPYTEAFF. For the CDR3, the DNA is TGTGCCAGCAGCTTAACGGGAAACAGCCCGTACACTGAAGCTTTCTTT. The chain links TRBV7-3 to TRBJ1-1; D not certain. V was cut by 0 bases and J by 3 bases, with 14 bases left in between. Germline V gives CDR1 SGHTA, CDR2 FQGTGA. The CDR3 has 16 amino acids. Based on the CDR3 plus reference TRBV7-3 and TRBJ1-1, the full variable domain is GAGVSQTPSNKVTEKGKYVELRCDPISGHTALYWYRQSLGQGPEFLIYFQGTGAADDSGLPNDRFFAVRPEGSVSTLKIQRTERGDSAVYLCASSLTGNSPYTEAFFGQGTRLTVV.

In its sample, this clone was seen a few times. The chain joins TRBV7-2 to TRBJ2-1, with TRBD1 identical over 9 bases. Looked up from germline, CDR1 is SGHTA and CDR2 is FQGNSA. This CDR3 spans 15 amino acids. V shed 4 bases, J shed 7 bases, and the junction held 8 bases outside the gene matches. CDR3 residues: CASSSQTGTGNEQFF. The CDR3, as DNA: TGTGCCAGCAGCTCACAGACCGGGACAGGGAATGAGCAGTTCTTC.